This TCR beta chain came from a study of cytomegalovirus exposure and HLA in healthy donors. Overall study: Earlier, approximately 180 million T cells were analyzed, and fewer than 120 million unique TCR beta sequences were found among them. Among the 398 genotyped donors, just over 80% were placed in the Caucasian-associated ancestry cluster. Study findings and constraints: Previously analyzed data showed that most TCR beta V segments were productive at a frequency of about 90% or about 30%.

The PCR ran on 60 Vbeta and 13 Jbeta primers. This table comes from immunoSEQ multiplex PCR, and its TCRdb copy is limited to in-frame clones, with some not included. The data show roughly 51,000 clones, and the top ten clones hold 6.1%. CDR3 length: 16 residues. Germline values: CDR1 KGHSH, CDR2 LQKENI. V gave up 3 bases and J gave up 6 bases; unmatched junction bases: 11. Points on this clone: The antigen is unknown.

This TCR was recovered from a male donor in good health and CMV-seropositive. Sequenced material: PBMCs. The gene calls are TRBV18 and TRBJ1-2, with 9 positions matching TRBD1. CDR3 amino acids: CASSPIQQGARNGYTF. DNA of the CDR3: TGTGCCAGCTCACCCATCCAACAGGGGGCCCGGAATGGCTACACCTTC. Full variable domain (missing parts from reference TRBV18 and TRBJ1-2): NAGVMQNPRHLVRRRGQEARLRCSPMKGHSHVYWYRQLPEEGLKFMVYLQKENIIDESGMPKERFSAEFPKEGPSILRIQQVVRGDSAAYFCASSPIQQGARNGYTFGSGTRLTVV.